One T cell receptor beta chain is described in this entry. Its antigen specificity is not known. No base quality values were provided; no much bigger clone lies one nucleotide off. Only healthy Caucasian donors were included. The twin cohort consisted of three pairs of female monozygotic twins, all aged about 18 to 29 years. Peripheral blood mononuclear cells were the source from which RNA for the TCR libraries was isolated. Receptor libraries were prepared by 5' RACE. Sequencing instrument: Illumina HiSeq 2000. Template switching introduced a universal primer binding site; the final cDNA contained a unique molecular identifier, enabling accurate counting of TCR cDNA molecules. Specific primers in the conserved constant-segment region were used to synthesize first-strand cDNA for the TCR alpha and beta chains. To control for contamination, every cDNA library was double barcoded, receiving both a SMART-Mk sample barcode and Illumina barcodes. TruSeq adapter sequences and Illumina sample barcodes were added in two successive PCR steps. TCR alpha and beta cDNA libraries were sequenced on the Illumina HiSeq platform with custom primers. The paper's data handling went like this. MiGEC processed the raw reads to extract unique molecular identifiers, while MiXCR was used to determine the CDR3 positions. For each individual, recombination models were inferred using an EM algorithm with the repgenHMM and IGoR tools. The analysis of shared clonotypes was done with the tcR package in R, with sharing normalized by the product of cloneset sizes. To study raw recombination without the effects of thymic and clonal selection, out-of-frame nonproductive sequences were analyzed. TCRdb reprocessing: public reads trimmed at Q25 with fastp, clones called with MiXCR, in-frame beta chains kept. Each record represents a unique CDR3 protein, reported with the most common genes and DNA among its rows. In this record, the V and J calls reflect TCRdb's handling and not the investigators' own analysis. This sample holds fewer than 900,000 distinct CDR3 sequences; around 21% were observed only once. The ten largest clones take up roughly 4% of the sample.

The junction carries 9 bases between V and J, which are trimmed by 3 bases and 1 base respectively. There are 14 amino acids in the CDR3, from cysteine to phenylalanine inclusive. This entry keeps only the CDR3 DNA: 42 bases, framed from base 1. The germline V gene specifies SGHVS as CDR1 and FNYEAQ as CDR2. This specimen belongs to a study of identical twins (dated by TCRdb to 2016 to 2018). About the study as a whole: To test whether fetal clonotypes persist, the study used deep sequencing on TCR alpha and beta repertoires from monozygotic twins, unrelated adults of various ages, and cord blood. Replicate twin experiments were performed at different times using different library preparation protocols to rule out contamination.

The study at large found these results: Abundant cord blood beta clonotypes had fewer insertions, young adult naive repertoires showed a similar but weaker trend, and memory repertoires showed no such trend. In monozygotic twins, out-of-frame TCR alpha sharing was systematically underestimated by recombination models, although the models agreed with sharing between unrelated individuals. Invariant T cells such as MAIT and iNKT could partly confound zero-insertion analyses, although diverse VJ usage argued against such confounding for most clonotypes. Compared with coincidental sharing between unrelated individuals, out-of-frame TCR alpha sequences shared between twins showed an excess of sequences with low generation probability. Because the same donors could not be followed over many years, the conclusions depended on cross-sectional statistical analysis. A weaker excess of twin sharing was found in beta out-of-frame sequences because the signal-to-noise ratio was lowered by fewer shared sequences.

The same sample was also used in a study of T cells expressing NK-cell markers. The second study's authors report: Three sorted T-cell subsets (CD3+CD56+NKG2C+, CD3+CD56+NKG2C- and CD3+CD56-NKG2C+) from about 8 donors had their TCR beta-chain repertoires profiled. Most of the eight sequenced donors were HCMV-seropositive and one was HCMV-seronegative. To restrict sorting to alphabetaTCR-expressing T cells, an anti-gammadeltaTCR antibody was added in several experiments. In several donors, the dominant CD3+CD56+NKG2C+ clonotypes ranked among the top 10 CD8+ clonotypes, making up 1.0-7.0% of CD8+ T cells. Those dominant clonotypes were again the most abundant among CD3+CD56-NKG2C+ cells in four donors, at about 25-60.1%. Whether the expanded NKG2C-expressing T cell clones were specific for HCMV antigens remained unclear. All eight donors whose samples were sequenced were randomly selected healthy volunteers, three of them men and five women. HCMV serostatus was determined by detecting HCMV-specific IgG in serum with a commercial ELISA kit. Bulk peripheral blood T-cell repertoires were additionally sequenced from unsorted PBMC for over 5 donors. MIGEC was used to demultiplex reads and group reads by UMI, and MiTCR was used to assemble and quantify clonotypes. To exclude erroneous sequences, any TCR cDNA sequence not supported by at least two reads was discarded. The tcR package was used for downstream repertoire analysis, with clonotypes matched between fractions based on CDR3 nucleotide sequence plus V segment. VDJmatch was used to annotate antigen specificity against VDJdb, with one amino acid substitution in CDR3 allowed.

The chain employs TRBV7-6 and TRBJ2-5, with no D gene named confidently. The receptor comes from a woman between 18 and 29 years old in good health. Material: PBMCs. The CDR3 corresponds to CASSFRAPQETQYF. The DNA reads TGTGCCAGCAGCTTCCGGGCTCCCCAAGAGACCCAGTACTTC.